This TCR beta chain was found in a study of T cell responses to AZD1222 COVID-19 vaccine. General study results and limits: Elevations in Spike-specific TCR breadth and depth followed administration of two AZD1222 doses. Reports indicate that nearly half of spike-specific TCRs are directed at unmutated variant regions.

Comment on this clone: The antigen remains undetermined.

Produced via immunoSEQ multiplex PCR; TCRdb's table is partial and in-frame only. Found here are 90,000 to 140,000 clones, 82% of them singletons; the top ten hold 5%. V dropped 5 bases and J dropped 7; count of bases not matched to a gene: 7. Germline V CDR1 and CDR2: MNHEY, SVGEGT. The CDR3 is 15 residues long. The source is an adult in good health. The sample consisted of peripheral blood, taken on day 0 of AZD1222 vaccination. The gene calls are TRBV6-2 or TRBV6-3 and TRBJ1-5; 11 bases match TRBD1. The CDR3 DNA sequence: TGTGCCAGCAGTCCGACGGGACAGGGGGACCAGCCCCAGCATTTT. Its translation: CASSPTGQGDQPQHF.